This T cell receptor (beta chain) was sequenced in a study of blood T cell repertoires in COVID-19. Study details: The study drew acute and convalescent COVID-19 samples from the United States, Italy and Spain. Nucleic acid was either cDNA or gDNA, and it came from T cells, B-cell-depleted T cells, or PBMCs.

This CDR3 spans 14 amino acids. V was pared by 3 bases and J by 3 bases, with 11 bases between. The germline V gene encodes CDR1 LGHDT and CDR2 YNNKEL (reference sequence). Measured with immunoSEQ multiplex PCR; TCRdb has only the in-frame clones, and not every one. Of fewer than 200,000 clones listed, 70% to 90% are singletons. The TCR was taken from a man aged 40-55 years with acute or convalescent COVID-19. Sequencing input: peripheral blood. The V and J genes are TRBV3-1 (or the pseudogene TRBV3-2) and TRBJ2-5; TRBD2 is a possible D gene (6 bases). CDR3 region: CASSHRDSEETQYF. CDR3 in DNA: TGTGCCAGCAGCCACCGGGACTCGGAAGAGACCCAGTACTTC.